The 29 T cell receptor beta chains presented below share a single source sample, sequenced in a study of blood T cells in healthy people across ages. The second PCR ran about 6 to 11 cycles with a sample-barcoded 5' primer and J-beta primers. Each CDR3 protein gets one entry after TCRdb re-called the 5' RACE reads with MiXCR. The sample records 1.5 million or so distinct CDR3 sequences, under 55% being singletons. Input material: blood. The receptors were gathered from a woman under 30 in good health.

The chain couples TRBV25-1 to TRBJ2-5; no clear D gene. V lost 4 bases, J lost 2 bases, and 11 bases lay in between. The germline V gene encodes CDR1 MGHDK and CDR2 SYGVNS. CDR3 length equals 14 residues. CDR3 in amino acids: CASSAPGPQETQYF. The CDR3 nucleotides are TGTGCCAGCAGTGCACCGGGTCCGCAAGAGACCCAGTACTTC.

The chain uses TRBV2 and TRBJ2-1; TRBD1 or TRBD2 may be the D gene (5 bases each). Germline lookup yields CDR1 SNHLY and CDR2 FYNNEI. The CDR3 runs 14 residues. The germline V and J ends were trimmed by 6 bases and 9 bases, with 18 bases remaining between them. The CDR3 spells CASRDGEARGEQFF. The CDR3 coding sequence is TGTGCCAGCAGGGACGGGGAAGCAAGGGGTGAGCAGTTCTTC. The full variable domain, completed using reference TRBV2 and TRBJ2-1, is EPEVTQTPSHQVTQMGQEVILRCVPISNHLYFYWYRQILGQKVEFLVSFYNNEISEKSEIFDDQFSVERPDGSNFTLKIRSTKLEDSAMYFCASRDGEARGEQFFGPGTRLTVL.

This clonotype was recorded a few times. The genes are TRBV12-3 or TRBV12-4 and TRBJ2-4, with 9 bases lining up with TRBD2. The CDR3 runs 17 residues. V gave up 6 bases and J gave up 3 bases; unmatched junction bases: 12. CDR3 nucleotide sequence: TGTGCCAGCAGCTTAAGTCTAGCGGGGAAGATCAAAAACATTCAGTACTTC. Translated: CASSLSLAGKIKNIQYF.

This chain links TRBV7-9 with TRBJ2-2; 8 positions match TRBD2. The CDR3 totals 15 residues. CDR1 and CDR2 (germline): SEHNR, FQNEAQ (reference sequence). The trim removed 5 bases at V and 6 bases at J, leaving 8 bases unmatched. The CDR3 here is CASSAPGLESGELFF. The DNA for the CDR3 is TGTGCCAGCAGCGCACCGGGACTAGAATCCGGGGAGCTGTTTTTT.

The CDR3: CASRTPGAGEQYF. The CDR3 DNA follows: TGTGCCAGCAGGACACCAGGGGCGGGGGAGCAGTACTTC. The J gene is TRBJ2-5, the V gene TRBV6-5; D possibly corresponds to TRBD2 (7 bases). The V gene's germline CDR1 is MNHEY and CDR2 SVGAGI. Between the trimmed V and J ends, which lost 6 bases and 11 bases, there was a span of 19 bases. The CDR3 spans 13 residues.

The genes are TRBV11-2 and TRBJ2-5, with TRBD2 identical over 11 bases. Germline assignment: CDR1 SGHAT and CDR2 FQNNGV. The ends lost 5 bases at V and 4 bases at J; junction bases unmatched: 9. The CDR3 loop spans 16 amino acids. CDR3 sequence reads: CASSARLAGLGETQYF. The CDR3 DNA follows: TGTGCCAGCAGCGCCCGACTAGCGGGGCTGGGAGAGACCCAGTACTTC.

J is TRBJ1-3 and V is TRBV10-3; unclear D gene. V shed 6 bases and J shed 4 bases, with 7 bases lying between them. The CDR3 length is 12 residues. From germline, CDR1 is ENHRY and CDR2 SYGVKD. In DNA, the CDR3 is TGTGCCATCAGAGCGACAGGAAACACCATATATTTT. Protein sequence: CAIRATGNTIYF.

This clonotype was recorded a few times. The chain has TRBV5-1 and TRBJ2-7; TRBD2 matches at 8 bases. This CDR3 has 15 amino acids. The trim removed 5 bases at V and 0 bases at J, leaving 7 bases unmatched. The germline V gene encodes CDR1 SGHRS and CDR2 YFSETQ. The CDR3 sequence: CASRFSGTSSYEQYF. CDR3 nucleotide sequence: TGCGCCAGCAGGTTCTCCGGGACTAGCTCCTACGAGCAGTACTTC.

A remark on this clonotype: Relative to the germline gene, one junction end is altered; a read error may explain this. The chain carries TRBV12-3 or TRBV12-4 and TRBJ2-1; D tentatively reads TRBD1 or TRBD2 (6 bases each). CDR3 length equals 14 residues. The CDR3 DNA sequence: TGTGCCACCAGTTATACGGGGGCAGTTTTGGGGCAGTTCTTC. It translates to CATSYTGAVLGQFF.

The DNA for the CDR3 is TGTGCCAGCAGCCAAGGATTCCGCAACAGGTTCCGCTACTATGGCTACACCTTC. Translated, it gives CASSQGFRNRFRYYGYTF. The chain links TRBV3-1 to TRBJ1-2; maybe TRBD1 (5 bases). The germline gives CDR1 LGHDT, CDR2 YNNKEL (reference sequence). Trimming took off 1 base at V and 3 bases at J, with 21 bases between the two ends. This CDR3 comprises 18 residues.

CDR3 sequence: CASSLYDVDEQFF. CDR3 DNA: TGTGCCAGCAGTTTATACGACGTAGATGAGCAGTTCTTC. The rearrangement joins TRBV27 to TRBJ2-1; D is uncertain. The CDR3 extends over 13 amino acids. The V gene's germline CDR1 is MNHEY and CDR2 SMNVEV (reference sequence). The germline V and J ends were trimmed by 1 base and 8 bases, with 9 bases remaining between them.

A single count supports this clonotype. The chain carries TRBV5-1 and TRBJ2-2; D not certain. The V end lost 0 bases, the J end lost 1 base, and 10 bases lay between the germline ends. This CDR3 has 16 residues. From germline, CDR1 is SGHRS and CDR2 YFSETQ. CDR3 region: CASSLGLGWNTGELFF. CDR3 DNA: TGCGCCAGCAGCTTGGGCCTCGGGTGGAACACCGGGGAGCTGTTTTTT.

In its sample, this clonotype was seen once. The chain couples TRBV7-2 to TRBJ1-6, with 9 bases fitting TRBD1. The V segment lost 4 bases and the J segment 9 bases; nucleotides outside the gene matches: 7. Germline loops: CDR1 SGHTA, CDR2 FQGNSA. CDR3 size: 15 residues. CDR3 protein: CASSYLGQGGSPLHF. For the CDR3, the DNA is TGTGCCAGCAGCTACTTGGGACAGGGAGGTTCACCCCTCCACTTT.

At least ten counts were recorded for this clonotype. The chain has TRBV2 and TRBJ1-5, with a possible D match to TRBD1 (5 bases). V lost 2 bases and J 1 base, leaving 9 bases between the germline ends. Looked up from germline, CDR1 is SNHLY and CDR2 is FYNNEI. The CDR3 contains 15 residues. The CDR3 nucleotides read TGTGCCAGCAGTGAACAGGGCACCAGCAATCAGCCCCAGCATTTT. Its protein is CASSEQGTSNQPQHF.

The rearrangement joins TRBV6-6 to TRBJ2-2; D gene ambiguous. V lost 6 bases, J lost 1 base, and 9 bases lay in between. In germline, CDR1 is MNHNY, CDR2 SVGAGI (reference sequence). This CDR3 spans 14 amino acids. CDR3 nucleotides: TGTGCCAGCAGCTCTCATTGGAACACCGGGGAGCTGTTTTTT. Amino acid sequence: CASSSHWNTGELFF.

The rearrangement links TRBV9 to TRBJ2-1; perhaps TRBD2 as D (5 bases). Germline assignment: CDR1 SGDLS and CDR2 YYNGEE. The CDR3 covers 16 residues. Trimming removed 6 bases from V and 0 bases from J, with 16 bases in between. The CDR3 is CASMAGLSDSYNEQFF. The CDR3 coding sequence is TGTGCCAGCATGGCGGGCTTATCCGACTCCTACAATGAGCAGTTCTTC. The full variable domain, with the rest looked up from reference TRBV9 and TRBJ2-1, is DSGVTQTPKHLITATGQRVTLRCSPRSGDLSVYWYQQSLDQGLQFLIQYYNGEERAKGNILERFSAQQFPDLHSELNLSSLELGDSALYFCASMAGLSDSYNEQFFGPGTRLTVL.

The CDR3, as DNA: TGTGCCAGCTCACCCACGGGACACCAAAATTCACCCCTCCACTTT. It encodes CASSPTGHQNSPLHF. The V gene is TRBV18, the J gene TRBJ1-6, with D perhaps TRBD1 (6 bases). This CDR3 comprises 15 residues. Trimming shortened V by 3 bases and J by 7 bases, and 13 bases separated the two germline ends. Germline V CDR1 and CDR2: KGHSH, LQKENI.

J is TRBJ2-7 and V is TRBV12-3 or TRBV12-4; no definite D call. The CDR3 has 12 amino acids. Trimming took 1 base from V and 6 from J, leaving 7 bases between them. The CDR3 loop is CASSLVLSEQYF. In DNA form, the CDR3 reads TGTGCCAGCAGTTTAGTGCTGAGCGAGCAGTACTTC.

V usage is TRBV24-1 and J usage is TRBJ2-2; a possible D gene is TRBD1 (6 bases). CDR1 is KGHDR, CDR2 SFDVKD, per germline. The CDR3 is made up of 14 amino acids. V was pared by 9 bases and J by 0 bases, with 10 bases between. The DNA of the CDR3 is TGTGCCACCGAAGGACAGACGAACACCGGGGAGCTGTTTTTT. This gives the protein CATEGQTNTGELFF.

The rearrangement uses TRBV20-1 and TRBJ2-3; 8 bases fit TRBD2. The CDR3 has 15 residues. Germline V gene lookup returns CDR1 DFQATT and CDR2 SNEGSKA (reference sequence). The V and J ends lost 5 bases and 1 base, in that order; junction bases with no gene match: 8. The CDR3: CSAYFSGTRTDTQYF. The CDR3 DNA reads TGCAGTGCTTATTTTAGCGGGACTCGCACAGATACGCAGTATTTT.

The J gene is TRBJ2-4, the V gene TRBV27; D unclear. With 2 bases removed from V and 13 bases from J, the gap between germline ends came to 18 bases. The germline gives CDR1 MNHEY, CDR2 SMNVEV (reference sequence). The CDR3 length is 14 residues. DNA for the CDR3: TGTGCCAGCAGTTTACCGAACAGCTACAATGAGCAGTACTTC. Its translation is CASSLPNSYNEQYF.

The chain couples TRBV27 to TRBJ2-1; 7 positions agree with TRBD2. CDR1 MNHEY and CDR2 SMNVEV come from the germline V gene (reference sequence). V lost 11 bases to trimming and J lost 2 bases; unmatched junction nucleotides: 6. The CDR3 sequence is 13 residues long. The CDR3 DNA follows: TGTGCCTCCGGGGGGTTACCCTACAATGAGCAGTTCTTC. It is translated as CASGGLPYNEQFF.

This chain links TRBV4-3 with TRBJ1-2; maybe TRBD1 (5 bases). Looked up from germline, CDR1 is LGHNA and CDR2 is YSLEER. The CDR3 spans 14 residues. V was shortened by 0 bases and J by 5 bases, with 10 bases between the two germline ends. The CDR3 DNA reads TGCGCCAGCAGCCAAGATGCCTGGGGGTATGGCTACACCTTC. It translates to CASSQDAWGYGYTF.

The gene calls are TRBV29-1 and TRBJ2-1, with D possibly TRBD2 on 5 matching bases. V shed 5 bases and J shed 6 bases, with 8 bases lying between them. Germline values: CDR1 SQVTM, CDR2 ANQGSEA. This CDR3 region has 11 residues. CDR3 residues: CSVIGLNEQFF. CDR3 DNA: TGCAGCGTTATCGGACTCAATGAGCAGTTCTTC.

The chain carries TRBV5-1 and TRBJ1-1; 7 bases fit TRBD1. After removal of 5 bases from V and 5 bases from J, the junction contained 9 bases not matched to a gene. From germline, CDR1 is SGHRS and CDR2 YFSETQ. The CDR3 is 14 amino acids. The CDR3 loop reads CASRPGTEATEAFF. The CDR3 DNA sequence: TGCGCCAGCAGACCCGGGACAGAAGCTACTGAAGCTTTCTTT.

V is TRBV5-5 and J is TRBJ2-1; 9 bases fit TRBD2. The CDR3 contains 16 residues. V was clipped by 2 bases and J by 5 bases; unmatched bases: 8. Germline-derived CDR1 and CDR2 are SGHKS and YYEKEE (reference sequence). CDR3 nucleotides: TGTGCCAGCAGCTTCCGGACTAGCGTCGGGAACAATGAGCAGTTCTTC. This translates into CASSFRTSVGNNEQFF. Together with reference TRBV5-5 and TRBJ2-1, the CDR3 gives the full variable domain: DAGVTQSPTHLIKTRGQQVTLRCSPISGHKSVSWYQQVLGQGPQFIFQYYEKEERGRGNFPDRFSARQFPNYSSELNVNALLLGDSALYLCASSFRTSVGNNEQFFGPGTRLTVL.

This clonotype was seen only a few times. The chain couples TRBV29-1 to TRBJ1-2; the D is unclear. Germline V gene lookup returns CDR1 SQVTM and CDR2 ANQGSEA. Trimming pared 5 bases from V and 5 bases from J, leaving 9 bases between. CDR3 length: 11 residues. CDR3 sequence: CSVLTVYGYTF. The DNA for the CDR3 is TGCAGCGTTTTAACGGTTTATGGCTACACCTTC. Full variable domain (outside the CDR3, taken from reference TRBV29-1 and TRBJ1-2): SAVISQKPSRDICQRGTSLTIQCQVDSQVTMMFWYRQQPGQSLTLIATANQGSEATYESGFVIDKFPISRPNLTFSTLTVSNMSPEDSSIYLCSVLTVYGYTFGSGTRLTVV.

This chain links TRBV29-1 with TRBJ1-1, with unresolved D. The germline gives CDR1 SQVTM, CDR2 ANQGSEA. The CDR3 is 14 residues long. V lost 0 bases and J 0 bases, leaving 8 bases between the germline ends. The CDR3 sequence: CSVEEGAMNTEAFF. DNA for the CDR3: TGCAGCGTTGAAGAGGGAGCTATGAACACTGAAGCTTTCTTT.

This clonotype was counted only a few times. This sequence joins TRBV7-3 and TRBJ1-1; the D is unclear. The CDR3 length is 13 residues. The V gene's germline CDR1 is SGHTA and CDR2 FQGTGA. With 8 bases removed from V and 0 bases from J, the gap between germline ends came to 10 bases. The DNA for the CDR3 is TGTGCCAGCGGAATCGGCGTGAACACTGAAGCTTTCTTT. Its translation: CASGIGVNTEAFF.